The next 2 T cell receptor beta chains were all read from a single sample in a study of TIL therapy for anti-PD-1-resistant metastatic lung cancer. The immunoSEQ assay was v3. Profiled with immunoSEQ multiplex PCR; TCRdb holds only in-frame clones, not every one. This table has about 50,000 clones, 55% to 75% appearing once. Time point meaning: pre-treatment sample, taken before nivolumab and TIL therapy. Most excised metastases sampled were pleural nodules or supraclavicular lymph nodes. The sample here was tumor tissue, taken at baseline. The source of these receptors is a person aged 25 to 85 with non-small cell lung cancer.

The V and J genes are TRBV2 and TRBJ2-7; 8 nucleotides align to TRBD2. Germline V lookup: CDR1 SNHLY, CDR2 FYNNEI. The CDR3 sequence is 14 residues long. Trimming removed 7 bases from V and 4 bases from J; junction bases left unmatched: 9. As DNA, the CDR3 is TGTGCCAGCAATTTCAAGCGGGGGAGTTACGAGCAGTACTTC. Its translation: CASNFKRGSYEQYF.

The rearrangement joins TRBV19 to TRBJ1-4; possibly TRBD1 for D (5 bases). The V end was cut by 6 bases, the J end by 4 bases, with 12 bases between. Germline V gives CDR1 LNHDA, CDR2 SQIVND (reference sequence). The CDR3 has 14 amino acids. The CDR3 is CASSPGRYNEKLFF. The CDR3 DNA reads TGTGCCAGTAGCCCGGGACGGTATAATGAAAAACTGTTTTTT.